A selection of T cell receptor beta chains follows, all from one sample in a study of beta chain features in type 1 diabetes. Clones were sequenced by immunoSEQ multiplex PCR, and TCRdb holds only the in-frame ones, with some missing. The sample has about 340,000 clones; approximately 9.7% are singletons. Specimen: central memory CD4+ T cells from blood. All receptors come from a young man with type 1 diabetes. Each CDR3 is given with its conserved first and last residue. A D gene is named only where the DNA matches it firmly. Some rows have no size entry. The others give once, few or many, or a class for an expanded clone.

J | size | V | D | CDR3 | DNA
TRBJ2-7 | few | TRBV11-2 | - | CASSRGPVSSYEQYF | TGTGCCAGCAGCCGGGGGCCCGTTAGCTCCTACGAGCAGTACTTC
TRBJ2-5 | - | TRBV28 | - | CASSSSRGETQYF | TGTGCCAGCAGTAGCTCAAGGGGAGAGACCCAGTACTTC
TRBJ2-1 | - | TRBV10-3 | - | CAISSQGSRGPGEQFF | TGTGCCATCAGTTCTCAGGGTTCCAGAGGACCCGGTGAGCAGTTCTTC
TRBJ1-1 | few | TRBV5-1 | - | CASSWGGTEAFF | TGCGCCAGCAGCTGGGGGGGCACTGAAGCTTTCTTT
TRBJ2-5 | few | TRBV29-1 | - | CSVATQPTGTQYF | TGCAGCGTTGCCACACAACCCACCGGGACCCAGTACTTC
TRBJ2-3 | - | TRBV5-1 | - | CASSLEGHLRDTQYF | TGCGCCAGCAGCTTGGAAGGCCATCTGAGGGATACGCAGTATTTT
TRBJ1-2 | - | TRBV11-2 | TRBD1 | CASSSTGEGFGYTF | TGTGCCAGCAGTTCGACAGGGGAAGGTTTTGGCTACACCTTC
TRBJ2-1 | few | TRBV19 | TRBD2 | CASSIGGGVSYNEQFF | TGTGCCAGTAGTATAGGCGGGGGGGTTTCCTACAATGAGCAGTTCTTC
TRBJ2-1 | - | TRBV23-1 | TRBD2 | CASSPRGVSYNEQFF | TGCGCCAGCTCACCCCGGGGGGTATCCTACAATGAGCAGTTCTTC
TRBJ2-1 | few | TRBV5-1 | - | CASSPRSGNYNEQFF | TGCGCCAGCAGCCCCCGGTCAGGAAACTACAATGAGCAGTTCTTC
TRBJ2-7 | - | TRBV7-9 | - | CASSSLGEGRGILEQYF | TGTGCCAGCAGCTCCCTGGGAGAGGGAAGAGGTATCCTGGAGCAGTACTTC
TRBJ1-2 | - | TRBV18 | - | CASSPPSVRGANYGYTF | TGTGCCAGCTCACCACCGTCCGTGCGGGGAGCCAACTATGGCTACACCTTC
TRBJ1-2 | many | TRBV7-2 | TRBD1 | CASSLGQGALNGYTF | TGTGCCAGCAGCTTGGGGCAGGGGGCGCTCAATGGCTACACCTTC
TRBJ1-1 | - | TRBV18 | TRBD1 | CASSLRGPKNTEAFF | TGTGCCAGCTCGCTCAGGGGGCCCAAGAACACTGAAGCTTTCTTT
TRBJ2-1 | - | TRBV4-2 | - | CASSHRMDRNEQFF | TGTGCCAGCAGCCATCGAATGGACAGAAATGAGCAGTTCTTC
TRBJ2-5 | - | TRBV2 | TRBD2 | CASSPTSGGVETQYF | TGTGCCAGCAGCCCTACTAGCGGGGGGGTAGAGACCCAGTACTTC
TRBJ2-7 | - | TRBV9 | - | CASSVEGDEQYF | TGTGCCAGCAGCGTAGAAGGGGACGAGCAGTACTTC
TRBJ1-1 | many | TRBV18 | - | CASSPNGRTEAFF | TGTGCCAGCTCACCGAACGGACGGACTGAAGCTTTCTTT
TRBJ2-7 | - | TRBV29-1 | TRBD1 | CSVARQGEYEQYF | TGCAGCGTTGCCCGACAGGGGGAGTACGAGCAGTACTTC
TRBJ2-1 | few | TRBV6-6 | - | CASSYFGPYNEQFF | TGTGCCAGCAGTTACTTTGGCCCCTACAATGAGCAGTTCTTC
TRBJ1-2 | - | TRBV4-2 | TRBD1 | CASSQDDRGLYGYTF | TGTGCCAGCAGCCAAGATGACAGGGGATTATATGGCTACACCTTC
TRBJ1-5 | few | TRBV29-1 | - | CSAGFSNQPQHF | TGCAGCGCAGGGTTTAGCAATCAGCCCCAGCATTTT
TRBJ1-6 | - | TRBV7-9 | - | CASSPYIVGSPLHF | TGTGCCAGCAGCCCCTATATAGTGGGTTCACCCCTCCACTTT
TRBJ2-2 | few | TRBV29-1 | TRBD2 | CSARSSGGARELFF | TGCAGCGCCCGGTCTAGCGGGGGGGCCAGGGAGCTGTTTTTT
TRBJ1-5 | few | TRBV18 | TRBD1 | CASSPDRHQPQHF | TGTGCCAGCTCACCGGACAGGCATCAGCCCCAGCATTTT
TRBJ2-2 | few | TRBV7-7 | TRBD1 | CASSSDRMNTGELFF | TGTGCTAGCAGCTCGGACAGGATGAACACCGGGGAGCTGTTTTTT
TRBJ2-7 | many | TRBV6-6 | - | CASSYSSAFYEQYF | TGTGCCAGCAGTTACTCGAGTGCCTTTTACGAGCAGTACTTC
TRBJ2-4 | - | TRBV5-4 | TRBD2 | CASSLRLAGGPDKNIQYF | TGTGCCAGCAGCTTGAGGCTGGCGGGGGGGCCGGACAAAAACATTCAGTACTTC
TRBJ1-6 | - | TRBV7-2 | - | CASSLSGPNSPLHF | TGTGCCAGCAGCCTAAGCGGACCTAATTCACCCCTCCACTTT
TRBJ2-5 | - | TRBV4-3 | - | CASSQALAGETQYF | TGCGCCAGCAGCCAAGCACTAGCAGGCGAGACCCAGTACTTC
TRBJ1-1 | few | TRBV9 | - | CASSVGFGGRNTEAFF | TGTGCCAGCAGCGTAGGGTTCGGGGGCAGGAACACTGAAGCTTTCTTT
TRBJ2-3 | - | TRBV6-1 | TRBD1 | CASSESQGTGTWF | TGTGCCAGCAGTGAGTCGCAGGGGACAGGGACTTGGTTT
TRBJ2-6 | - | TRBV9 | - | CASSAVATQGANVLTF | TGTGCCAGCAGCGCAGTAGCGACGCAAGGGGCCAACGTCCTGACTTTC
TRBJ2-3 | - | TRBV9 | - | CASSVGPDTQYF | TGTGCCAGCAGCGTAGGCCCGGATACGCAGTATTTT
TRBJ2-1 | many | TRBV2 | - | CASIQGLGNEQFF | TGTGCCAGCATACAGGGATTAGGGAATGAGCAGTTCTTC
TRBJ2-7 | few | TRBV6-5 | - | CASSSRANEQYF | TGTGCCAGCAGTTCCCGGGCGAACGAGCAGTACTTC
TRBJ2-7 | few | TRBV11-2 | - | CASSAQDTTSYEQYF | TGTGCCAGCAGCGCGCAGGACACGACCTCCTACGAGCAGTACTTC
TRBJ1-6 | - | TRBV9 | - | CASSVAQGESPLHF | TGTGCCAGCAGCGTAGCCCAGGGAGAATCACCCCTCCACTTT
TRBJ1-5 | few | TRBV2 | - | CASRKEGSQPQHF | TGTGCCAGCAGAAAAGAGGGTAGTCAGCCCCAGCATTTT
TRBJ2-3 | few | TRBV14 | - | CASSQVGAIDTQYF | TGTGCCAGCAGCCAAGTCGGCGCCATTGATACGCAGTATTTT
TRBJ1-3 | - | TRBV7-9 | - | CASSLSIILGDGNTIYF | TGTGCCAGCAGCTTAAGTATTATCCTGGGCGATGGAAACACCATATATTTT
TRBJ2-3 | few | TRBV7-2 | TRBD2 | CASRLRGGGDTQYF | TGTGCCAGCCGCTTGCGGGGGGGCGGAGATACGCAGTATTTT
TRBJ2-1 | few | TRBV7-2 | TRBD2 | CASSYQSGTNYNEQFF | TGTGCCAGCAGCTACCAGAGCGGGACTAACTACAATGAGCAGTTCTTC
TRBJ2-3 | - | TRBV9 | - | CASSPSVVGTQYF | TGTGCCAGCAGCCCCTCGGTCGTTGGCACGCAGTATTTT
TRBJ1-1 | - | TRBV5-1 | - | CASSTLTDTEAFF | TGCGCCAGCAGCACGCTGACAGACACTGAAGCTTTCTTT
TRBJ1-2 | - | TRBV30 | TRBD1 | CAWLPPGQIYGYTF | TGTGCCTGGCTACCGCCGGGACAGATTTATGGCTACACCTTC
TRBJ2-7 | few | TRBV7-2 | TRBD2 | CASSLGPSGGYYDQYF | TGTGCCAGCAGCTTAGGGCCTAGCGGGGGGTATTACGACCAGTACTTC
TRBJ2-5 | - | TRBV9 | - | CASSADMFQETQYF | TGTGCCAGCAGCGCTGACATGTTCCAAGAGACCCAGTACTTC
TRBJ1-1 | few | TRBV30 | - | CAWSRQNTEAFF | TGTGCCTGGAGTAGACAGAACACTGAAGCTTTCTTT
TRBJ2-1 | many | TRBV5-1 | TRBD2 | CASSLDGGGYNEQFF | TGCGCCAGCAGCTTGGACGGCGGGGGATACAATGAGCAGTTCTTC
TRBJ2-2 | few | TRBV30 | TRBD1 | CAWSNAGGSRTGELFF | TGTGCCTGGAGTAACGCAGGGGGCAGTAGAACCGGGGAGCTGTTTTTT
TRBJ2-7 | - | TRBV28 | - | CASSLRAHEQYF | TGTGCCAGCAGTTTAAGGGCCCACGAGCAGTACTTC
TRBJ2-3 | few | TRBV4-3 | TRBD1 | CASSQDVYRGSTDTQYF | TGCGCCAGCAGCCAAGATGTCTACAGGGGAAGCACAGATACGCAGTATTTT